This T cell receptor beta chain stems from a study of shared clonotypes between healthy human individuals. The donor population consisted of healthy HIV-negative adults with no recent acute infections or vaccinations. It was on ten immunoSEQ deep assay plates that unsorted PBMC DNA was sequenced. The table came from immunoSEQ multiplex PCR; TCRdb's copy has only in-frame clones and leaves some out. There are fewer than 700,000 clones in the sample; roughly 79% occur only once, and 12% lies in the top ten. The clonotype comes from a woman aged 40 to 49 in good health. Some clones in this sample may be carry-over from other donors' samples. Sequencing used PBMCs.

Here the CDR3 reads CASSLSGVGELFF. The CDR3 DNA reads TGTGCCAGCAGCCTAAGCGGGGTCGGGGAGCTGTTTTTT. The V gene is TRBV7-9, the J gene TRBJ2-2, with 7 bases that match TRBD2. Germline loops: CDR1 SEHNR, CDR2 FQNEAQ (reference sequence). The CDR3 sequence is 13 residues long. With 5 bases clipped from V and 7 bases from J, the junction kept 4 bases outside the gene matches.